This T cell receptor beta chain is drawn from a study of cytomegalovirus exposure and HLA in healthy donors. Study summary: One earlier analysis, a look at roughly 170 million T cells, found more than 100 million unique TCR beta sequences. Overall study findings and caveats: In a later analysis, a missense DCLRE1C variant was linked to TCR beta V- and J-gene trimming.

Regarding this clone: Antigen specificity is unknown.

Primers included in the PCR were 60 Vbeta and 13 Jbeta primers. TCRdb's copy holds only in-frame clones and misses some; the assay was immunoSEQ multiplex PCR. Of some 140,000 clones in the sample, roughly two thirds were seen once. Looked up from germline, CDR1 is MNHNS and CDR2 is SASEGT. V was cut by 5 bases and J by 8 bases, with 19 bases left in between. The CDR3 spans 15 residues. The sequence was collected from a woman aged 40 to 50 in good health and CMV-seronegative. The genes are TRBV6-1 and TRBJ2-1, with a weak D call TRBD1 (5 bases). The sequencing sample was made of PBMCs. CDR3 sequence reads: CASSPQGGSFDEQFF. CDR3 bases: TGTGCCAGCAGTCCGCAGGGTGGTAGCTTCGATGAGCAGTTCTTC.